The T cell receptor (beta chain) described here comes from a study of OX40 agonist ivuxolimab in advanced cancers. Overall study: The patients received agonistic anti-OX40 (CD134) antibody ivuxolimab. Eligibility admitted prior anti-PD-1, anti-PD-L1 or anti-CTLA-4 therapy; about 40% had some.

Peripheral blood came from all dose cohorts at three timepoints. The germline gives CDR1 SGHDT, CDR2 YYEEEE. The CDR3 spans 13 residues. The V end lost 1 base, the J end lost 8 bases, and 12 bases lay between the germline ends. Generated by immunoSEQ multiplex PCR, the TCRdb table keeps only in-frame clones and is missing some. The sample has 60,000 or so clones; approximately 87% are singletons. The sample consisted of CD4+ or CD8+ T cells sorted from blood, taken in a trial of the OX40 agonist ivuxolimab. This rearrangement joins TRBV5-6 to TRBJ1-2; TRBD1 is a possible D gene (5 bases). The clonotype was recovered from an adult with an advanced solid tumor such as melanoma, head and neck, liver or kidney cancer. The CDR3 nucleotides read TGTGCCAGCAGCTTGCCAGGGCCATACGGCTACACCTTC. This encodes CASSLPGPYGYTF.